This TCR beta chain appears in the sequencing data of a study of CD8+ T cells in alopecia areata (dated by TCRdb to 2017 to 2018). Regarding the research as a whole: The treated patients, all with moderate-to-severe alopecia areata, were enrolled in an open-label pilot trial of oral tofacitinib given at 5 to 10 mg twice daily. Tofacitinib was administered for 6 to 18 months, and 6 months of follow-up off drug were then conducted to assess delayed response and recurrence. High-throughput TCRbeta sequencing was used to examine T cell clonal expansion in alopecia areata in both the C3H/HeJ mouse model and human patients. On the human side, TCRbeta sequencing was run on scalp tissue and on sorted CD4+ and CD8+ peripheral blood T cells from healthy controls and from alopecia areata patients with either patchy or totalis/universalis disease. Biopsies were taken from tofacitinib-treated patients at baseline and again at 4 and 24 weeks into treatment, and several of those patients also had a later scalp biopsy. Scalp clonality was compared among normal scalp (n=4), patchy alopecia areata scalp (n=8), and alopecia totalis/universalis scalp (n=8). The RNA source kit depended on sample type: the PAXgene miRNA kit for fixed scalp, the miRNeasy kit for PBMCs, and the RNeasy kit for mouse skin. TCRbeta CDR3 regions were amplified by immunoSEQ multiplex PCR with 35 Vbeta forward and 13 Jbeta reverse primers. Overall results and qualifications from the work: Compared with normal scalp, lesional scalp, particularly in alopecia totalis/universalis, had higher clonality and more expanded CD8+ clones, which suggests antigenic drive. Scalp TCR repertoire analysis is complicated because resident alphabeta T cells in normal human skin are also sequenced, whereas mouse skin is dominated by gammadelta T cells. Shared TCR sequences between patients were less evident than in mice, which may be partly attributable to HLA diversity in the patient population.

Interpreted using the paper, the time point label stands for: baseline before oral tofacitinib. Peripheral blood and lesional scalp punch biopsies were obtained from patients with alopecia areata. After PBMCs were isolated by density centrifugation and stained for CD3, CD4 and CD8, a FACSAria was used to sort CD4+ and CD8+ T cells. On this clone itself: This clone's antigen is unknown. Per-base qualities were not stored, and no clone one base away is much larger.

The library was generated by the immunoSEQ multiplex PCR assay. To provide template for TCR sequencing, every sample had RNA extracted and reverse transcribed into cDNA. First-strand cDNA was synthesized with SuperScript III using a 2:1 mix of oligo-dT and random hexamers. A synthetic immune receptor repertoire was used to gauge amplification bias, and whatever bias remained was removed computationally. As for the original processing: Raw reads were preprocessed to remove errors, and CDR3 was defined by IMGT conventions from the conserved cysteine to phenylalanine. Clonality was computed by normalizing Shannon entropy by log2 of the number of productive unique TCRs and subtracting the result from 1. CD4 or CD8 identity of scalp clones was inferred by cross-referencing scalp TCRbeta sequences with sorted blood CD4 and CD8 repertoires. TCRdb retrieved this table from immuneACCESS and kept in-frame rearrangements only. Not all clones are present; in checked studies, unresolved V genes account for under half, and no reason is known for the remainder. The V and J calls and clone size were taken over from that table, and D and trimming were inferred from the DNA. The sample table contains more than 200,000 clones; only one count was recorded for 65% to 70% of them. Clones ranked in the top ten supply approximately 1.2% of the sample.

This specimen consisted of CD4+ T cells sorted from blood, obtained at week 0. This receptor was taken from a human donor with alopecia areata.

CDR3 reads: CASSLDGASPLHF. The DNA sequence is TGTGCCAGCAGCCTCGACGGGGCCTCACCCCTCCACTTT. The chain is encoded by TRBV7-2 joined to TRBJ1-6, with TRBD1 tentatively as D gene (5 bases match). Spanning cysteine to phenylalanine, the CDR3 consists of 13 amino acids. Here the CDR3 DNA is all that survives: 39 bases in frame from base 1. CDR1 and CDR2 were assigned from the germline V gene as SGHTA and FQGNSA. Cut back by 5 bases and 10 bases, the V and J ends lie 12 bases apart.